These T cell receptor beta chains were read from a single sample in a study of shared clonotypes between healthy human individuals. Clones were sequenced by immunoSEQ multiplex PCR, and TCRdb holds only the in-frame ones, with some missing. The table shows 110,000 or so clones, with roughly 70% occurring only once. The sample consisted of memory CD8+ T cells sorted from blood. The receptors were sampled from a woman between 25 and 40 years old in good health. Each CDR3 is given with its conserved first and last residue. A D gene is named only where the DNA matches it firmly. Only some rows state a clone size, as once, few, many or a class for expanded clones.

13	-	-	TRBV6-5	TRBJ2-2	TGTGCCAGCACCCCCTCTTCCCCCGGGGAGCTGTTTTTT	CASTPSSPGELFF
13	-	-	TRBV5-4	TRBJ2-7	TGTGCCAGCAGCTCCTCTTTCGCGGGCGAGCAGTACTTC	CASSSSFAGEQYF
16	-	-	TRBV27	TRBJ1-3	TGTGCCAGCAGTTTATCGGGCCGCCCAGGTGGAAACACCATATATTTT	CASSLSGRPGGNTIYF
13	-	TRBD1	TRBV2	TRBJ2-2	TGTGCCAGCGACAGGGGAAACACCGGGGAGCTGTTTTTT	CASDRGNTGELFF
15	-	TRBD2	TRBV10-3	TRBJ2-3	TGTGCCAGCAGCGCGACTAGCGGGACAACAGATACGCAGTATTTT	CASSATSGTTDTQYF
16	-	TRBD1	TRBV28	TRBJ2-7	TGTGCCAGCAGTACCTACAGGGGGCCTTGGACCTACGAGCAGTACTTC	CASSTYRGPWTYEQYF
17	few	-	TRBV25-1	TRBJ2-7	TGTGCCAGCAGTGACCCGGGTGGTGAGGTTAATGTGATCGAGCAGTACTTC	CASSDPGGEVNVIEQYF
16	-	-	TRBV6-6	TRBJ1-1	TGTGCCAGCAACACACTAGGAGGAGGGTGGCACACTGAAGCTTTCTTT	CASNTLGGGWHTEAFF
14	-	-	TRBV19	TRBJ2-3	TGTGCCAGTAGTATCGTGGGAGGCGGGGATACGCAGTATTTT	CASSIVGGGDTQYF
12	-	-	TRBV19	TRBJ2-2	TGTGCCAGTAGTACCGGGTCCGGGGAGCTGTTTTTT	CASSTGSGELFF
13	-	-	TRBV23-1	TRBJ1-3	TGCGCCAGCAGTCACAGCTCTGGAAACACCATATATTTT	CASSHSSGNTIYF
15	-	TRBD1	TRBV5-4	TRBJ2-7	TGTGCCAGCAGCCAAGGGACAGGGGGGTCCTACGAGCAGTACTTC	CASSQGTGGSYEQYF
14	-	-	TRBV4-1	TRBJ2-1	TGCGCCAGCAGCCAAGATTTAACGTCCGATGAGCAGTTCTTC	CASSQDLTSDEQFF
16	-	-	TRBV14	TRBJ1-3	TGTGCCAGCAGCCAAGATCTCCCAGGGTTTGGAAACACCATATATTTT	CASSQDLPGFGNTIYF
13	-	TRBD1	TRBV28	TRBJ1-4	TGTGCCAGCAGACAGACAGGGGGTGAAAAACTGTTTTTT	CASRQTGGEKLFF
14	-	-	TRBV27	TRBJ2-7	TGTGCCAGCAGTTTTCCGGGAGACCCCCCCGAGCAGTACTTC	CASSFPGDPPEQYF
12	-	TRBD1	TRBV30	TRBJ2-3	TGTGCCTGTAGGACAGGGGCAGATACGCAGTATTTT	CACRTGADTQYF
15	-	TRBD1	TRBV29-1	TRBJ2-1	TGCAGCGTTGAAAGGAGGGACAGGGAATCCAATGAGCAGTTCTTC	CSVERRDRESNEQFF
17	-	-	TRBV7-6	TRBJ1-2	TGTGCCAGCAGCTTAACCGATTCGGGGGATTGGGACTATGGCTACACCTTC	CASSLTDSGDWDYGYTF
15	-	-	TRBV5-6	TRBJ1-5	TGTGCCAGCAGCTTGGCGGGACATTTCAATCAGCCCCAGCATTTT	CASSLAGHFNQPQHF
15	few	-	TRBV9	TRBJ2-2	TGTGCCAGCAGCTACGACTACCATACGGCCGGGGAGCTGTTTTTT	CASSYDYHTAGELFF
13	few	TRBD2	TRBV5-1	TRBJ2-7	TGCGCCAGCAGCGAGGGACTAGCGGACGAGCAGTACTTC	CASSEGLADEQYF
14	once	-	TRBV6-1	TRBJ2-1	TGTGCCAGTCAACCGGGACTGACATACAATGAGCAGTTCTTC	CASQPGLTYNEQFF
14	-	-	TRBV7-4	TRBJ2-7	TGTGCCAGCAGCTTAGTTGACAGAACCTACGAGCAGTACTTC	CASSLVDRTYEQYF
16	many	TRBD1	TRBV11-2	TRBJ2-2	TGTGCCAGCAGCAGGACAGGGGGCGCGAACACCGGGGAGCTGTTTTTT	CASSRTGGANTGELFF
13	-	-	TRBV6-4	TRBJ2-1	TGTGCCAGCAGTGACTCTGAGAACAATGAGCAGTTCTTC	CASSDSENNEQFF
14	-	-	TRBV30	TRBJ1-1	TGTGCCTGGAGAAAGGACGGGGGAGGAAGTGAAGCTTTCTTT	CAWRKDGGGSEAFF
17	-	TRBD1	TRBV18	TRBJ2-7	TGTGCCAGCTCACCATTGGCCCCGGGACAGGGGGCTTACGAGCAGTACTTC	CASSPLAPGQGAYEQYF
17	-	TRBD2	TRBV4-2	TRBJ2-1	TGTGCCAGCAGCCAAGCCCCTCTAGCGGGAGTGGGCAATGAGCAGTTCTTC	CASSQAPLAGVGNEQFF
15	many	-	TRBV27	TRBJ2-5	TGTGCCAGCAGTTTATATCCAGGCTTAGGGGAGACCCAGTACTTC	CASSLYPGLGETQYF
15	-	TRBD1	TRBV6-1	TRBJ2-7	TGTGCCAGCAGTGATTCCGGGACAGGGGGATACGAGCAGTACTTC	CASSDSGTGGYEQYF
13	few	-	TRBV2	TRBJ2-7	TGTGCCAGTCGGGACTCAGCGACCTACGAGCAGTACTTC	CASRDSATYEQYF
17	-	TRBD2	TRBV28	TRBJ2-1	TGTGCCAGCAGTTTATTAAGAGGACTAGGGGTGAGGTATGAGCAGTTCTTC	CASSLLRGLGVRYEQFF
14	few	TRBD1	TRBV28	TRBJ1-1	TGTGCCAGCACCTCAGGGGGAATGAACACTGAAGCTTTCTTT	CASTSGGMNTEAFF
15	-	-	TRBV28	TRBJ1-5	TGTGCCAGCAGTCGAATCCGGGCCTTCAATCAGCCCCAGCATTTT	CASSRIRAFNQPQHF